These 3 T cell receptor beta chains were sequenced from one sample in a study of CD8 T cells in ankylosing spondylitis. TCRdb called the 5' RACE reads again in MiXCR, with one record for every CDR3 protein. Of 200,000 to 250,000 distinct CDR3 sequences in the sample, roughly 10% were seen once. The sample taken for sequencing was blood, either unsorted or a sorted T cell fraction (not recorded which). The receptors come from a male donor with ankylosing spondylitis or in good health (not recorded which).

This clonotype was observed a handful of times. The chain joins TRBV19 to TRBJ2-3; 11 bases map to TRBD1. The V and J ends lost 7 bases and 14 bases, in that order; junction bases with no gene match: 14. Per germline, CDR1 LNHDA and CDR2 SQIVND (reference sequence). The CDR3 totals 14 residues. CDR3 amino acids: CASTADRGPPRRYF. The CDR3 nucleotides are TGTGCCAGTACCGCGGACAGGGGGCCTCCACGCCGGTATTTT.

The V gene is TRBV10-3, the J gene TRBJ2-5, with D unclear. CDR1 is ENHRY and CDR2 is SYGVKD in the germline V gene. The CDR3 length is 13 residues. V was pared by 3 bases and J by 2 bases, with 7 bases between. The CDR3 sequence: CAISDGEQETQYF. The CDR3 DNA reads TGTGCCATCAGTGACGGAGAACAAGAGACCCAGTACTTC.

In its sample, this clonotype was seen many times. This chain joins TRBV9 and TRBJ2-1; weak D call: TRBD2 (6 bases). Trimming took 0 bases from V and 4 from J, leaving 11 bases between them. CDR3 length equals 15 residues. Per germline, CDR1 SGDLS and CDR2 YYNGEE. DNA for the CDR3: TGTGCCAGCAGCGTAGCGGGCGGGACTTACAATGAGCAGTTCTTC. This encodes CASSVAGGTYNEQFF.